Shown below are 32 T cell receptor beta chains from a single sample sequenced in a study of CD8 T cells in Susac syndrome. Reverse transcription of about 0.45 to 1 ug RNA was performed with random hexamers. MiXCR was run by TCRdb on the immunoSEQ multiplex PCR reads, yielding one entry per CDR3 protein. The profile shows some 180,000 distinct CDR3 sequences, approximately 94% of them singletons. Sequenced material: CD4+ T cells from PBMCs. All receptors come from a human donor in good health.

The chain has TRBV7-2 and TRBJ1-4; D ambiguous. Per germline, CDR1 SGHTA and CDR2 FQGNSA. Trimming left V 3 bases short and J 0 bases short, with 8 bases between. This CDR3 is built from 15 residues. The CDR3 nucleotides read TGTGCCAGCAGCTTGTCTCTGGCAACTAATGAAAAACTGTTTTTT. Translated: CASSLSLATNEKLFF.

This sequence joins TRBV9 and TRBJ1-3; D unresolved. V dropped 0 bases and J dropped 3 bases, with 4 bases sitting between them. CDR3 length equals 13 residues. Germline V gene sequence: CDR1 SGDLS, CDR2 YYNGEE. The DNA for the CDR3 is TGTGCCAGCAGCGTAGACCTTGGAAACACCATATATTTT. Translating gives CASSVDLGNTIYF.

J is TRBJ1-5 and V is TRBV12-3 or TRBV12-4; D gene unclear. V lost 2 bases and J 9 bases, leaving 11 bases between the germline ends. This CDR3 is 13 amino acids long. The chain's CDR3 is CASSLKGGPPQHF. In DNA form, the CDR3 reads TGTGCCAGCAGTTTAAAGGGCGGCCCGCCCCAGCATTTT.

The gene calls are TRBV3-1 and TRBJ2-2; D is undetermined. Germline loops: CDR1 LGHDT, CDR2 YNNKEL (reference sequence). The V end was cut by 0 bases, the J end by 4 bases, with 9 bases between. This CDR3 comprises 15 residues. CDR3 residues: CASSQEQFGTGELFF. In DNA form, the CDR3 reads TGTGCCAGCAGCCAAGAACAGTTTGGCACCGGGGAGCTGTTTTTT.

The chain uses TRBV27 and TRBJ1-5; TRBD1 aligns across 9 bases. The length of the CDR3 is 13 residues. CDR1 is MNHEY and CDR2 is SMNVEV in the germline V gene (reference sequence). The V segment lost 6 bases and the J segment 6 bases; nucleotides outside the gene matches: 3. CDR3 sequence (DNA): TGTGCCAGCAGACCGACAGGGGGTCAGCCCCAGCATTTT. This gives the protein CASRPTGGQPQHF.

The chain links TRBV4-3 to TRBJ1-1, with 9 nucleotides matching TRBD1. V shed 4 bases, J shed 0 bases, and the junction held 3 bases outside the gene matches. The CDR3 is made up of 15 amino acids. Germline CDR1 is LGHNA and CDR2 is YSLEER. CDR3 loop: CASSRGTGLNTEAFF. Here the CDR3 DNA reads TGCGCCAGCAGCCGAGGGACAGGGTTGAACACTGAAGCTTTCTTT.

The V gene is TRBV7-3, the J gene TRBJ1-6; D call uncertain. The germline gives CDR1 SGHTA, CDR2 FQGTGA. The CDR3 runs to 13 residues. V lost 3 bases and J 8 bases, leaving 8 bases between the germline ends. CDR3 bases: TGTGCCAGCAGCTTTAGTCGAGATTCACCCCTCCACTTT. Encoded protein: CASSFSRDSPLHF.

The rearrangement joins TRBV12-3 or TRBV12-4 to TRBJ2-7, with 9 bases aligning to TRBD1. CDR3 length: 14 amino acids. J lost 3 bases, V lost 5 bases, and 5 bases had no gene match. The CDR3 nucleotides read TGTGCCAGCAGTCCCCCGGGACAGGGCTACGAGCAGTACTTC. Its translation is CASSPPGQGYEQYF.

The CDR3 is CAWSPQGNQPQHF. As DNA, the CDR3 is TGTGCCTGGAGTCCTCAGGGCAATCAGCCCCAGCATTTT. V is TRBV30 and J is TRBJ1-5; no clear D. The V gene's germline CDR1 is GTSNPN and CDR2 SVGIG (reference sequence). The CDR3 has 13 amino acids. V lost 2 bases and J 2 bases, leaving 7 bases between the germline ends.

The gene calls are TRBV2 and TRBJ2-1, with D maybe TRBD1 (6 bases). The V end lost 3 bases, the J end lost 7 bases, and 16 bases lay between the germline ends. The CDR3 runs 15 residues. Per the germline V gene, CDR1 is SNHLY and CDR2 is FYNNEI. CDR3 nucleotide sequence: TGTGCCAGCAGTGAGGGGGCCGCTAAGGGAAATGAGCAGTTCTTC. This encodes CASSEGAAKGNEQFF. Filled out from reference TRBV2 and TRBJ2-1, the complete variable domain reads EPEVTQTPSHQVTQMGQEVILRCVPISNHLYFYWYRQILGQKVEFLVSFYNNEISEKSEIFDDQFSVERPDGSNFTLKIRSTKLEDSAMYFCASSEGAAKGNEQFFGPGTRLTVL.

The rearrangement links TRBV29-1 to TRBJ2-2; a weak D match, TRBD2 (6 bases). Germline lookup yields CDR1 SQVTM and CDR2 ANQGSEA. Trimming removed 6 bases at V and 4 bases at J, with 15 bases between. The CDR3 sequence is 14 residues long. CDR3 amino acids: CSVEGRRATGELFF. The CDR3 DNA reads TGCAGCGTCGAGGGCCGGAGGGCCACCGGGGAGCTGTTTTTT.

The chain carries TRBV4-1 and TRBJ2-1; D may be TRBD2 (5 bases). Per the germline V gene, CDR1 is MGHRA and CDR2 is YSYEKL. V was cut by 0 bases and J by 16 bases, with 13 bases left in between. The CDR3 consists of 12 residues. CDR3: CASSQDGIAGFF. For the CDR3, the DNA is TGCGCCAGCAGCCAAGATGGGATCGCGGGTTTCTTC.

This clonotype occurred once. The chain has TRBV19 and TRBJ1-1; D unresolved. The germline V gene encodes CDR1 LNHDA and CDR2 SQIVND (reference sequence). The CDR3 is 14 residues long. The V and J ends lost 6 bases and 2 bases respectively, with 13 bases between them. CDR3 nucleotides: TGTGCCAGTAGAAGAGGGAACAGTAACACTGAAGCTTTCTTT. Its protein product is CASRRGNSNTEAFF.

With respect to this clonotype: Its ends do not fully match the called genes, so a read error is possible. CDR3 DNA: TGTGCCAGCAGCGAAGTAAAGGCTGGGGCCAACGTCCTGACTTTC. Translation: CASSEVKAGANVLTF. The J gene is TRBJ2-6, the V gene TRBV2; D gene unclear. The CDR3 runs 15 residues. The V gene's germline CDR1 is SNHLY and CDR2 FYNNEI.

The chain links TRBV7-2 to TRBJ2-5; TRBD1 agrees at 8 bases. CDR3 length: 14 amino acids. Looked up from germline, CDR1 is SGHTA and CDR2 is FQGNSA. V trimming: 5 bases; J trimming: 4 bases; junction bases outside the gene matches: 6. CDR3 in amino acids: CASSLPGTGETQYF. In nucleotides, the CDR3 is TGTGCCAGCAGCCTACCCGGGACAGGAGAGACCCAGTACTTC.

The chain has TRBV6-5 and TRBJ2-3, with D possibly TRBD2 on 6 matching bases. The germline gives CDR1 MNHEY, CDR2 SVGAGI. There are 16 residues in the CDR3. Trimming removed 0 bases at V and 0 bases at J, with 10 bases between. CDR3 in DNA: TGTGCCAGCAGTTACTCGGCGGGGCGTAGCACAGATACGCAGTATTTT. Its translation is CASSYSAGRSTDTQYF.

The CDR3 region has the DNA TGTGCCAGCAGTTTCGGGCAGGGGCTCTATACGCAGTATTTT. Amino acids: CASSFGQGLYTQYF. This sequence joins TRBV27 and TRBJ2-3, with a weak D call TRBD1 (6 bases). Looked up from germline, CDR1 is MNHEY and CDR2 is SMNVEV (reference sequence). This CDR3 comprises 14 residues. The germline V and J ends were trimmed by 3 bases and 7 bases, with 14 bases remaining between them.

The chain links TRBV30 to TRBJ1-5, with a possible D match to TRBD1 (5 bases). Per the germline V gene, CDR1 is GTSNPN and CDR2 is SVGIG (reference sequence). The CDR3 is 14 residues long. Trimming removed 8 bases at V and 0 bases at J, with 14 bases between. CDR3 protein: CAAQGGHSNQPQHF. CDR3 sequence (DNA): TGTGCCGCCCAGGGCGGTCATAGCAATCAGCCCCAGCATTTT.

The rearrangement joins TRBV7-9 to TRBJ2-7, with TRBD2 identical over 8 bases. This CDR3 contains 18 residues. Losses at the gene ends were 9 bases for V and 3 bases for J; bases not matched to a gene: 22. The V gene's germline CDR1 is SEHNR and CDR2 FQNEAQ (reference sequence). In nucleotides, the CDR3 is TGTGCCAGTTCCACTAGCGGACGAGATAGAGCGGGGATCTACGAGCAGTACGTC. The encoded protein is CASSTSGRDRAGIYEQYV.

The genes are TRBV19 and TRBJ1-4, with D perhaps matching TRBD1 (6 bases). This CDR3 has 14 residues. Germline values: CDR1 LNHDA, CDR2 SQIVND (reference sequence). With 4 bases removed from V and 2 bases from J, the gap between germline ends came to 8 bases. CDR3 nucleotide sequence: TGTGCCAGTAGTACACAGGGCACTAATGAAAAACTGTTTTTT. This translates into CASSTQGTNEKLFF. Full variable domain (rest looked up from reference TRBV19 and TRBJ1-4): DGGITQSPKYLFRKEGQNVTLSCEQNLNHDAMYWYRQDPGQGLRLIYYSQIVNDFQKGDIAEGYSVSREKKESFPLTVTSAQKNPTAFYLCASSTQGTNEKLFFGSGTQLSVL.

This chain connects TRBV30 to TRBJ1-5; D unclear. The CDR3 totals 13 residues. The germline CDR1 and CDR2 sequences are GTSNPN and SVGIG (reference sequence). With 1 base removed from V and 0 bases from J, the gap between germline ends came to 4 bases. CDR3 residues: CAWSGSSNQPQHF. CDR3 nucleotides: TGTGCCTGGAGTGGAAGTAGCAATCAGCCCCAGCATTTT.

The CDR3 sequence: CASSPPNRGTYNEQFF. In DNA form, the CDR3 reads TGTGCCAGCTCACCACCTAACAGAGGCACCTACAATGAGCAGTTCTTC. The V call is TRBV18, the J call TRBJ2-1, with D hard to call. Trimming pared 0 bases from V and 2 bases from J, leaving 11 bases between. CDR1 and CDR2 from the germline V gene are KGHSH and LQKENI. The CDR3 contains 16 residues. The entire variable domain, with the rest obtained from reference TRBV18 and TRBJ2-1, is as follows: NAGVMQNPRHLVRRRGQEARLRCSPMKGHSHVYWYRQLPEEGLKFMVYLQKENIIDESGMPKERFSAEFPKEGPSILRIQQVVRGDSAAYFCASSPPNRGTYNEQFFGPGTRLTVL.

This chain links TRBV30 with TRBJ1-2; D perhaps matches TRBD1 (5 bases). This CDR3 is 11 amino acids long. V lost 6 bases to trimming and J lost 6 bases, with 11 bases between them. CDR1 GTSNPN and CDR2 SVGIG come from the germline V gene (reference sequence). The CDR3 bases are TGTGCCTGTGGGACTCCCCATGGCTACACCTTC. Translation gives CACGTPHGYTF. The entire variable domain, with the rest obtained from reference TRBV30 and TRBJ1-2, is as follows: SQTIHQWPATLVQPVGSPLSLECTVEGTSNPNLYWYRQAAGRGLQLLFYSVGIGQISSEVPQNLSASRPQDRQFILSSKKLLLSDSGFYLCACGTPHGYTFGSGTRLTVV.

CDR3 protein: CASEAGGAADTQYF. The CDR3 nucleotides read TGTGCCAGTGAAGCGGGGGGGGCAGCAGATACGCAGTATTTT. The chain joins TRBV19 to TRBJ2-3; 10 bases map to TRBD2. This CDR3 region has 14 residues. V lost 8 bases to trimming and J lost 4 bases; unmatched junction nucleotides: 6. The germline V gene encodes CDR1 LNHDA and CDR2 SQIVND (reference sequence). Full variable domain (outside the CDR3, taken from reference TRBV19 and TRBJ2-3): DGGITQSPKYLFRKEGQNVTLSCEQNLNHDAMYWYRQDPGQGLRLIYYSQIVNDFQKGDIAEGYSVSREKKESFPLTVTSAQKNPTAFYLCASEAGGAADTQYFGPGTRLTVL.

The V and J genes are TRBV7-9 and TRBJ1-1, with D possibly matching TRBD1 (6 bases). The germline V gene has CDR1 SEHNR and CDR2 FQNEAQ (reference sequence). V was shortened by 3 bases and J by 5 bases, with 19 bases between the two germline ends. CDR3 size: 16 residues. The CDR3 DNA reads TGTGCCAGCAGCTTGAACAGGGTAGTGAGTGAGACTGAAGCTTTCTTT. Its translation: CASSLNRVVSETEAFF.

This clonotype was found once. This chain links TRBV6-1 with TRBJ1-5; D not resolved. V was trimmed by 6 bases and J by 1 base, leaving 13 bases between them. Germline lookup yields CDR1 MNHNS and CDR2 SASEGT. The CDR3 is 15 amino acids. For the CDR3, the DNA is TGTGCCAGCAGACCCGTGGCAGCAAGCAATCAGCCCCAGCATTTT. This encodes CASRPVAASNQPQHF.

This clonotype has just a few counts. The V gene is TRBV3-1, the J gene TRBJ2-7, with 7 bases matching TRBD1. The CDR3 has 13 residues. Trimming removed 1 base from V and 7 bases from J; junction bases left unmatched: 4. Germline CDR1 reads LGHDT; CDR2 reads YNNKEL (reference sequence). The CDR3 nucleotides read TGTGCCAGCAGCCAAGGACAGGGCGGTGAGCAGTACGTC. Translation gives CASSQGQGGEQYV.

This clonotype showed up just a few times. The gene calls are TRBV9 and TRBJ2-1, with 9 nucleotides matching TRBD1. This CDR3 comprises 16 residues. V shed 0 bases, J shed 9 bases, and the junction held 10 bases outside the gene matches. Germline values: CDR1 SGDLS, CDR2 YYNGEE. DNA of the CDR3: TGTGCCAGCAGCGTAGCTTCGGGACAGGGTGGGAGTGAGCAGTTCTTC. Its translation: CASSVASGQGGSEQFF.

CDR3 nucleotide sequence: TGTGCCAGCAGCCATCGGGACAGGGGGATATTCACTGAAGCTTTCTTT. It specifies CASSHRDRGIFTEAFF. The V call is TRBV3-1, the J call TRBJ1-1, with 11 bases matching TRBD1. Trimming took 3 bases from V and 4 from J; bases not matched to a gene: 7. The germline CDR1 and CDR2 sequences are LGHDT and YNNKEL (reference sequence). CDR3 length: 16 residues.

The sample holds a few counts of this clonotype. The genes are TRBV15 and TRBJ2-7; D unclear. This CDR3 is 15 amino acids long. Germline CDR1 reads LNHNV; CDR2 reads YYDKDF (reference sequence). V was shortened by 0 bases and J by 4 bases, with 13 bases between the two germline ends. The CDR3 DNA sequence: TGTGCCACCAGCAGAGATCCTGGCTATACGTACGAGCAGTACTTC. It yields the protein CATSRDPGYTYEQYF.

The V gene is TRBV30, the J gene TRBJ1-4; no definite D call. Germline CDR1 GTSNPN, CDR2 SVGIG (reference sequence). Between the trimmed V and J ends, which lost 0 bases and 8 bases, there was a span of 7 bases. This CDR3 is built from 12 residues. The CDR3 DNA reads TGTGCCTGGAGTGTACCCCCGGAAAAACTGTTTTTT. Its protein product is CAWSVPPEKLFF.

Comment on this clonotype: Given the absence of the conserved phenylalanine or tryptophan at the CDR3 end, a read error is likely. The chain couples TRBV29-1 to TRBJ2-3; 11 bases agree with TRBD2. The trim removed 5 bases at V and 0 bases at J, leaving 7 bases unmatched. Germline lookup yields CDR1 SQVTM and CDR2 ANQGSEA. CDR3 length: 16 residues. The CDR3 spells CSVKGLADTSTDTQYL. The CDR3 DNA sequence: TGCAGCGTTAAGGGACTAGCGGATACTAGCACAGATACGCAGTATCTT.